This record looks at one T cell receptor beta chain sequence and its context. The CDR3 consists of 11 residues. Trimming removed 4 bases at V and 7 bases at J, with 4 bases between. Germline values: CDR1 MNHEY, CDR2 SVGAGI. The source of the sample is a study of blood T cell repertoires in COVID-19. Study details: The United States, Italy and Spain were the sources of the acute and convalescent COVID-19 samples. Nucleic acid was either cDNA or gDNA, and it came from T cells, B-cell-depleted T cells, or PBMCs.

Methods used by the authors: Amplification from reference gene primers served as the basis for estimated nucleated cell counts. The repertoire was sequenced with immunoSEQ multiplex PCR; TCRdb's copy has only in-frame clones and lacks some. Clone size and the V and J calls come from that table; the DNA yielded D and trimming. The profile shows some 670,000 clones, 70% to 90% of them singletons. The chain carries TRBV6-5 and TRBJ2-2, with no clear D. The sequence was collected from a woman between 18 and 29 years old with acute or convalescent COVID-19. The material sequenced was peripheral blood. The DNA of the CDR3 is TGTGCCAGCAGTTTCTACGGGGAGCTGTTTTTT. Protein: CASSFYGELFF.